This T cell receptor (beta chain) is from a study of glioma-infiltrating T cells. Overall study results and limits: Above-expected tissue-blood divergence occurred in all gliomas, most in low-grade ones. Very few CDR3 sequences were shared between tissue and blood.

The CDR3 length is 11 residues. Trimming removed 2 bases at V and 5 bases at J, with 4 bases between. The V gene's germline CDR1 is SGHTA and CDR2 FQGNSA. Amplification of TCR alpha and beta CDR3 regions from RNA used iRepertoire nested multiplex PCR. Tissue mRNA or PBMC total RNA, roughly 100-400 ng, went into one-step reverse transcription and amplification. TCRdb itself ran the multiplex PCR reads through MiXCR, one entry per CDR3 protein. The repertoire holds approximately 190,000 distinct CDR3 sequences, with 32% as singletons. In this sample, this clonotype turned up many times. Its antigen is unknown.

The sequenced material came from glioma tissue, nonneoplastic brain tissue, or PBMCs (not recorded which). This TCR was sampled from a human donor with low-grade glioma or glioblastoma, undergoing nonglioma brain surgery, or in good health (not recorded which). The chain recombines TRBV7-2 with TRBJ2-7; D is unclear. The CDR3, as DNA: TGTGCCAGCAGCTTATTTAACGAGCAGTACTTC. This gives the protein CASSLFNEQYF. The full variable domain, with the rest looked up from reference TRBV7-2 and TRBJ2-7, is GAGVSQSPSNKVTEKGKDVELRCDPISGHTALYWYRQSLGQGLEFLIYFQGNSAPDKSGLPSDRFSAERTGGSVSTLTIQRTQQEDSAVYLCASSLFNEQYFGPGTRLTVT.